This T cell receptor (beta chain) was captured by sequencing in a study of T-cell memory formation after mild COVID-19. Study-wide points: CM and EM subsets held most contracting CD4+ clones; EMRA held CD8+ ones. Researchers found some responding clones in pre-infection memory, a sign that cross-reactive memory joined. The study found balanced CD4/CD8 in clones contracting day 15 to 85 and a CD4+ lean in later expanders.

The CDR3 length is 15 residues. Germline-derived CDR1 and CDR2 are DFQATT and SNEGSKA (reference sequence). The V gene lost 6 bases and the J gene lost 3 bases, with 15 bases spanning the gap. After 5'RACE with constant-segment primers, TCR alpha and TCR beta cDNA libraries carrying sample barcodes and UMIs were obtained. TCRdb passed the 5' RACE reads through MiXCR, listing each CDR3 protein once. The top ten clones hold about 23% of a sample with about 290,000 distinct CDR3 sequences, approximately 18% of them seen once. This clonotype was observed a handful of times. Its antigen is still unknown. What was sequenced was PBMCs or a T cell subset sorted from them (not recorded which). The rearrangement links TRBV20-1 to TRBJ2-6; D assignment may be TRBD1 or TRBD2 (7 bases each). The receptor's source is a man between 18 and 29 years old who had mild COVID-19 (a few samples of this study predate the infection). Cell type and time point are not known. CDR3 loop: CSAPQGGGGANVLTF. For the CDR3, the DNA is TGCAGTGCCCCCCAGGGGGGGGGTGGGGCCAACGTCCTGACTTTC.